This T cell receptor (beta chain) emerged from a study of T cells in Graves' hyperthyroidism and ophthalmopathy. General study points: A 13 V-J signature model discriminated ophthalmopathy versus stable hyperthyroidism.

CDR1 and CDR2 from the germline V gene are LNHDA and SQIVND (reference sequence). The CDR3 spans 15 residues. J lost 4 bases, V lost 6 bases, and 9 bases had no gene match. Amplified regions were TCR beta CDR3 sequences from RNA transcripts. Carried out on the TCR CDR3, a first-round RT-PCR used the HTBI primer set. Each CDR3 protein is one row after TCRdb ran MiXCR on the multiplex PCR reads. The sample has roughly 600,000 distinct CDR3 sequences, about 15% seen once. Active moderate-to-severe ophthalmopathy, Clinical Activity Score at least 3, NOSPECS at least 4, under 3 months' duration. Exclusion of patients followed from uncontrolled infection, other autoimmune disease, pregnancy or lactation. Clinical symptoms, serum thyroxine, TRAb, thyroid ultrasound and orbital computed tomography established diagnosis. In regard to this clonotype: As yet, its antigen is unknown. This likely comes from a read error, as the CDR3 has no conserved phenylalanine or tryptophan at its end.

Sequenced sample: blood. This TCR came from a woman aged 50 to 60 with Graves' ophthalmopathy. V gene TRBV19 combines with J gene TRBJ2-7, with 10 bases that match TRBD1. CDR3: CASRMGTGVFYEQYL. The CDR3 DNA reads TGTGCCAGTAGGATGGGGACAGGGGTGTTTTACGAGCAGTACCTC.